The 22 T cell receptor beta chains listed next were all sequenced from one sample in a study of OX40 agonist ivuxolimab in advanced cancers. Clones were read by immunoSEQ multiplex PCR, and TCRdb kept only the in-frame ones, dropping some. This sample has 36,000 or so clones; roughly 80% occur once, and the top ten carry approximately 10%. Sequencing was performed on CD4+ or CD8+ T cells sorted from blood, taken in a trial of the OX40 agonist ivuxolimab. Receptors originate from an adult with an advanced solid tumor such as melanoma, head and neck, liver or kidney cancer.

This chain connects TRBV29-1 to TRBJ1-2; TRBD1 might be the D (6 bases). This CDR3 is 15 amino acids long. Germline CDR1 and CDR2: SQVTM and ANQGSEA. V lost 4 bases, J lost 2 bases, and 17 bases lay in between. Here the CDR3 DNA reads TGCAGCGTTGGATCGGGGGGCGCCTTCAACTATGGCTACACCTTC. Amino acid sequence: CSVGSGGAFNYGYTF.

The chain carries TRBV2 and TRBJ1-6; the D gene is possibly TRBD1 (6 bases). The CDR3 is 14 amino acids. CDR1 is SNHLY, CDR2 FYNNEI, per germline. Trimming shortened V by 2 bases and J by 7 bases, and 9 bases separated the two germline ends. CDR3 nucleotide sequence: TGTGCCAGCAGTGAAAACAGGGAGAATTCACCCCTCCACTTT. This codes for CASSENRENSPLHF.

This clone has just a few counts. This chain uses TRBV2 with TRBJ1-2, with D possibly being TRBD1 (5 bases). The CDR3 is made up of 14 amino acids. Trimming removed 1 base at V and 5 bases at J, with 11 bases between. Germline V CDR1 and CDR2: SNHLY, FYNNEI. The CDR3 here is CASSEETVGYGYTF. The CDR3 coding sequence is TGTGCCAGCAGTGAAGAGACAGTCGGGTATGGCTACACCTTC.

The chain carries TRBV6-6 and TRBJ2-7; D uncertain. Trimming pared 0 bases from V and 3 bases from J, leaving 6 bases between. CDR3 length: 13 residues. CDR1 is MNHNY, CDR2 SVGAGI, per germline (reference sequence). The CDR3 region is CASSYSKGYEQYF. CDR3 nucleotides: TGTGCCAGCAGTTACTCGAAGGGCTACGAGCAGTACTTC.

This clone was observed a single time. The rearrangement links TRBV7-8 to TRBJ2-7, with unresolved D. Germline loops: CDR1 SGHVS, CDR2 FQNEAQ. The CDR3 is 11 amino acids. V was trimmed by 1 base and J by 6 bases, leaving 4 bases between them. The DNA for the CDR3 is TGTGCCAGCAGCTTAGGAATCGAGCAGTACTTC. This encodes CASSLGIEQYF.

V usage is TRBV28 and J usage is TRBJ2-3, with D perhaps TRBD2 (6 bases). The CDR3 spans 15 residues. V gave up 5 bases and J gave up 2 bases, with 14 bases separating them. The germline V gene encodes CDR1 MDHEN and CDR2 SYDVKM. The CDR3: CASSPPSGLTDTQYF. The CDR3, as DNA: TGTGCCAGCAGTCCCCCGAGCGGGCTCACAGATACGCAGTATTTT. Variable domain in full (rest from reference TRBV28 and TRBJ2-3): DVKVTQSSRYLVKRTGEKVFLECVQDMDHENMFWYRQDPGLGLRLIYFSYDVKMKEKGDIPEGYSVSREKKERFSLILESASTNQTSMYLCASSPPSGLTDTQYFGPGTRLTVL.

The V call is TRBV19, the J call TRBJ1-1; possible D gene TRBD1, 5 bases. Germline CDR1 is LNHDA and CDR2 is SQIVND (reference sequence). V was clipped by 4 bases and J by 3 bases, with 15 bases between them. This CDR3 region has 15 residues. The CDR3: CASSRGVVTYTEAFF. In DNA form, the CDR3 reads TGTGCCAGTAGTAGGGGGGTCGTCACTTACACTGAAGCTTTCTTT.

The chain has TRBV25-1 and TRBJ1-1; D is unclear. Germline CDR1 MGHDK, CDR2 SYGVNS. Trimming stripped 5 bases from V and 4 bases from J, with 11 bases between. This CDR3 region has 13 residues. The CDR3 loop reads CASSFSSTTEAFF. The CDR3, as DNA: TGTGCCAGCAGTTTTAGCTCCACCACTGAAGCTTTCTTT.

The CDR3 sequence: CASSSGGTNYGYTF. In nucleotides, the CDR3 is TGTGCCAGCAGTTCGGGGGGAACTAACTATGGCTACACCTTC. This rearrangement joins TRBV6-5 to TRBJ1-2, with D maybe TRBD1 (5 bases). Germline V gene sequence: CDR1 MNHEY, CDR2 SVGAGI. This CDR3 is 14 amino acids long. Trimming took off 4 bases at V and 0 bases at J, with 9 bases between the two ends.

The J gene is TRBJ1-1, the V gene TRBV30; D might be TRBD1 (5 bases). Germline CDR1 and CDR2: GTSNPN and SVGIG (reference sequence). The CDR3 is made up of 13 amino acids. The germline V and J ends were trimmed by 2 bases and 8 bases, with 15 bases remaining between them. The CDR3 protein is CAWSNSERGEAFF. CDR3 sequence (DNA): TGTGCCTGGAGTAATAGTGAGCGGGGGGAAGCTTTCTTT.

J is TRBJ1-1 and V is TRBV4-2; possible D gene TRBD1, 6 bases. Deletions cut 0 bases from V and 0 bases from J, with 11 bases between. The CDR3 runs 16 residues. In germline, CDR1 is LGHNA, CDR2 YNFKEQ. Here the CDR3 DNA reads TGTGCCAGCAGCCAAGATAGCAGGGGAATGAACACTGAAGCTTTCTTT. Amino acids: CASSQDSRGMNTEAFF.

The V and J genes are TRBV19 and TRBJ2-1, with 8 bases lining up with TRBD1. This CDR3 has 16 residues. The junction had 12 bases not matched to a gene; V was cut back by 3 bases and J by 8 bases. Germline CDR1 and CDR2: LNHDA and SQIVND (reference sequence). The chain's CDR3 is CASSMPQGARGDEQFF. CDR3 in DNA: TGTGCCAGTAGTATGCCGCAGGGGGCGAGGGGTGATGAGCAGTTCTTC.

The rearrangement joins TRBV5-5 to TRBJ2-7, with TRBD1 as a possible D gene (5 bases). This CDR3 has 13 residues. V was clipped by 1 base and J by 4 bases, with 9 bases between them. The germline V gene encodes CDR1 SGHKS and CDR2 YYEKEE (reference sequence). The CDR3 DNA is TGTGCCAGCAGCTTGCAGGGTGGGTACGAGCAGTACTTC. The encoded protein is CASSLQGGYEQYF.

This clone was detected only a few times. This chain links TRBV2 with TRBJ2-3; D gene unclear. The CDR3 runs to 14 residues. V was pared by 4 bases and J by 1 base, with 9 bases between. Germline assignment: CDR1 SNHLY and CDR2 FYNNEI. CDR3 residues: CASSVGQRTDTQYF. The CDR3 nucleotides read TGTGCCAGCAGTGTAGGTCAGCGCACAGATACGCAGTATTTT. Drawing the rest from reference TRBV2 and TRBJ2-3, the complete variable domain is EPEVTQTPSHQVTQMGQEVILRCVPISNHLYFYWYRQILGQKVEFLVSFYNNEISEKSEIFDDQFSVERPDGSNFTLKIRSTKLEDSAMYFCASSVGQRTDTQYFGPGTRLTVL.

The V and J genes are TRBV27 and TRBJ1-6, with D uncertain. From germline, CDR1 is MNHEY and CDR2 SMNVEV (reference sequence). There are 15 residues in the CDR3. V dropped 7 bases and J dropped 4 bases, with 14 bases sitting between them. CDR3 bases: TGTGCCAGCACTAGGAGAGGGCCGTATAATTCACCCCTCCACTTT. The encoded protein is CASTRRGPYNSPLHF.

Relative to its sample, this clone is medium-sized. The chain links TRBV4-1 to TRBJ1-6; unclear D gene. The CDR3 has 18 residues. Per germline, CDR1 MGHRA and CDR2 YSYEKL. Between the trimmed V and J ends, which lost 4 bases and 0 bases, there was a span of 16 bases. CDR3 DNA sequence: TGCGCCAGCAGCCCCGAGGTCGTAGGGAGCTCCTATAATTCACCCCTCCACTTT. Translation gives CASSPEVVGSSYNSPLHF.

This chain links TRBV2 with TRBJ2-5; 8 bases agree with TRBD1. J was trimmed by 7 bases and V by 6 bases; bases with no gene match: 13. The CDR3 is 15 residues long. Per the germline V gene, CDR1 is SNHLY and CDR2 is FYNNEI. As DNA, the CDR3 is TGTGCCAGCAGGGATCAGGGGGCAGGGGTAGGGACCCAGTACTTC. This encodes CASRDQGAGVGTQYF.

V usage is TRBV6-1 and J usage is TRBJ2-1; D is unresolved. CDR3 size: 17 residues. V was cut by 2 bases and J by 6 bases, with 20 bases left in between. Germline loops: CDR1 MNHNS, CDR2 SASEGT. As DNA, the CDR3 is TGTGCCAGCAGTGAAAGGGTAGGGTCCTCCCCCACCAATGAGCAGTTCTTC. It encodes CASSERVGSSPTNEQFF.

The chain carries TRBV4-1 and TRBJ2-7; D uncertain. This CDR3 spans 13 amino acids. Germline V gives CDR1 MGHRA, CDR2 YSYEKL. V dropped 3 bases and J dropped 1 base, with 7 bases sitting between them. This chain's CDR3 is CASSQTVSYEQYF. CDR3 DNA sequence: TGCGCCAGCAGCCAGACCGTATCCTACGAGCAGTACTTC.

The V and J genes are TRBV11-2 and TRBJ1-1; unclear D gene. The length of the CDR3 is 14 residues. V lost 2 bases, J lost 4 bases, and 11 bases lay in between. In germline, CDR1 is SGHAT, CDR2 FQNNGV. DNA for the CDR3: TGTGCCAGCAGCTTACGATCTGTGGGCACTGAAGCTTTCTTT. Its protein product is CASSLRSVGTEAFF.

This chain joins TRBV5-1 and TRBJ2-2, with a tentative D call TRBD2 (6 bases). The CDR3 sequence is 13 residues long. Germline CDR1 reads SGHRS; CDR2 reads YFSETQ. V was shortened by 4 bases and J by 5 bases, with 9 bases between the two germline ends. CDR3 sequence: CASSRGGTGELFF. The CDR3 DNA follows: TGCGCCAGCAGCCGGGGAGGAACCGGGGAGCTGTTTTTT.

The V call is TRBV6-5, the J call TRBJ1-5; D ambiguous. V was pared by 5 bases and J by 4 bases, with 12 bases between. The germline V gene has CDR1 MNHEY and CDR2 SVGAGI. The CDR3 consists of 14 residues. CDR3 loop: CASSPFDGNQPQHF. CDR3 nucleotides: TGTGCCAGCAGTCCGTTCGACGGTAATCAGCCCCAGCATTTT.